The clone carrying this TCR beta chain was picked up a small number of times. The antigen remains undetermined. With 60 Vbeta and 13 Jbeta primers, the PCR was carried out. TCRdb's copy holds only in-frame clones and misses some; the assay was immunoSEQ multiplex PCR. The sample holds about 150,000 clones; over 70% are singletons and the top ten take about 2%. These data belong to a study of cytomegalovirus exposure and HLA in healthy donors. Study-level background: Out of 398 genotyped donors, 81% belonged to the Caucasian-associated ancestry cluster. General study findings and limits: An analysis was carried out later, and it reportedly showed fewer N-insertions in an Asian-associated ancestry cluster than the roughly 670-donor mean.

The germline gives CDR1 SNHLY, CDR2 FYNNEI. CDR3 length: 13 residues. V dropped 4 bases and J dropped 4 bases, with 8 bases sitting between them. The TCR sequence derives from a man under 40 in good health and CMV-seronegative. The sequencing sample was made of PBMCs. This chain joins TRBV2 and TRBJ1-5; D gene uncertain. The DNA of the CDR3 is TGTGCCAGCAGTGGCTTCCTAAATCAGCCCCAGCATTTT. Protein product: CASSGFLNQPQHF.